This entry lists 14 T cell receptor beta chains sequenced from one sample in a study of cytomegalovirus exposure and HLA in healthy donors. 13 Jbeta primers and 60 Vbeta primers were used for the PCR. TCRdb's copy holds only in-frame clones and misses some; the assay was immunoSEQ multiplex PCR. This sample contains about 100,000 clones. Sequencing was done on a sample of PBMCs. These TCRs come from a girl between 10 and 17 years old in good health and CMV-seropositive.

The rearrangement uses TRBV5-1 and TRBJ2-5; 10 bases agree with TRBD1. The CDR3 has 20 residues. In germline, CDR1 is SGHRS, CDR2 YFSETQ. The trim removed 1 base at V and 2 bases at J, leaving 17 bases unmatched. CDR3 amino acids: CASSLNIMRQGASGQETQYF. The CDR3 DNA follows: TGCGCCAGCAGCTTGAATATTATGAGACAGGGGGCTAGCGGTCAAGAGACCCAGTACTTC.

The J gene is TRBJ1-2, the V gene TRBV27, with D perhaps matching TRBD1 (6 bases). CDR1 and CDR2 (germline): MNHEY, SMNVEV (reference sequence). This CDR3 has 15 amino acids. V was shortened by 5 bases and J by 5 bases, with 18 bases between the two germline ends. DNA of the CDR3: TGTGCCAGCAGTCTCAACGGGGGGGGCCTATATGGCTACACCTTC. Protein product: CASSLNGGGLYGYTF.

Concerning this clone itself: The junction does not match germline at one end; this may be a read error. The chain recombines TRBV30 with TRBJ2-5; the D is unclear. This CDR3 spans 12 amino acids. The germline V gene has CDR1 GTSNPN and CDR2 SVGIG (reference sequence). The CDR3 DNA reads as TGTGCCTGGAGTTGGGCTACAGAGAACCAGTACTTC. Its translation: CAWSWATENQYF.

The chain is built from TRBV4-2 and TRBJ1-5; no reliable D call. The CDR3 runs 16 residues. Looked up from germline, CDR1 is LGHNA and CDR2 is YNFKEQ. Trimming cost V 4 bases and J 1 base, with 14 bases left between them. The CDR3 coding sequence is TGTGCCAGCAGCCCCACACGGACGGGGAGCAATCAGCCCCAGCATTTT. Protein: CASSPTRTGSNQPQHF.

V and J are TRBV6-4 and TRBJ1-2; no clear D. V was cut by 3 bases and J by 4 bases, with 12 bases left in between. The CDR3 consists of 14 residues. Germline values: CDR1 MRHNA, CDR2 SNTAGT. This chain's CDR3 is CASSEGGSAYGYTF. The DNA of the CDR3 is TGTGCCAGCAGTGAGGGAGGGTCGGCCTATGGCTACACCTTC.

The rearrangement links TRBV9 to TRBJ1-2; TRBD1 aligns across 8 bases. This CDR3 has 16 amino acids. V was clipped by 4 bases and J by 0 bases; unmatched bases: 8. Germline lookup yields CDR1 SGDLS and CDR2 YYNGEE. The CDR3 protein is CASSKSPQGANYGYTF. CDR3 in DNA: TGTGCCAGCAGCAAGTCCCCACAGGGGGCTAACTATGGCTACACCTTC.

The gene calls are TRBV7-6 and TRBJ2-2; 9 bases line up with TRBD1. The germline V gene has CDR1 SGHVS and CDR2 FNYEAQ. The CDR3 is made up of 12 amino acids. The ends lost 10 bases at V and 11 bases at J; junction bases unmatched: 8. This CDR3 is CATSQQGAELFF. The DNA for the CDR3 is TGTGCCACCTCCCAACAGGGGGCAGAGCTGTTTTTT.

This rearrangement joins TRBV9 to TRBJ2-2; TRBD2 is a possible D gene (6 bases). The CDR3 covers 12 residues. The V end was cut by 10 bases, the J end by 5 bases, with 12 bases between. Germline V gene sequence: CDR1 SGDLS, CDR2 YYNGEE. CDR3 protein: CALTRGTGELFF. In DNA, the CDR3 is TGTGCCTTAACCCGGGGGACCGGGGAGCTGTTTTTT.

The chain links TRBV9 to TRBJ2-2, with TRBD1 matching over 8 bases. The germline V gene has CDR1 SGDLS and CDR2 YYNGEE. The CDR3 runs to 14 residues. With V trimmed by 6 bases and J by 4 bases, 5 bases remained unmatched. The DNA for the CDR3 is TGTGCCAGCAACGGACAGGGCGGCACCGGGGAGCTGTTTTTT. As protein: CASNGQGGTGELFF.

The chain recombines TRBV5-6 with TRBJ2-5; 8 bases map to TRBD1. The CDR3 covers 17 residues. The V segment lost 3 bases and the J segment 0 bases; nucleotides outside the gene matches: 10. Germline V CDR1 and CDR2: SGHDT, YYEEEE. The DNA of the CDR3 is TGTGCCAGCAGCTCCCCGTGGAGGACAGGGCACCAAGAGACCCAGTACTTC. It encodes CASSSPWRTGHQETQYF.

This sequence joins TRBV6-1 and TRBJ1-6; D not certain. This CDR3 spans 16 amino acids. Germline values: CDR1 MNHNS, CDR2 SASEGT. V was pared by 0 bases and J by 0 bases, with 6 bases between. CDR3 sequence reads: CASSEAGSSYNSPLHF. The CDR3 bases are TGTGCCAGCAGTGAAGCGGGGAGCTCCTATAATTCACCCCTCCACTTT.

The chain joins TRBV4-2 to TRBJ2-1; 11 nucleotides agree with TRBD2. Germline V gives CDR1 LGHNA, CDR2 YNFKEQ. The V gene end was trimmed by 1 base and the J gene end by 5 bases; junction bases not matched to a gene: 4. This CDR3 spans 16 amino acids. Here the CDR3 reads CASSQVLAGGNNEQFF. The CDR3 DNA reads TGTGCCAGCAGCCAAGTCCTAGCGGGGGGCAACAATGAGCAGTTCTTC.

The chain couples TRBV9 to TRBJ2-1; unclear D gene. Germline lookup yields CDR1 SGDLS and CDR2 YYNGEE. This CDR3 has 12 amino acids. V was shortened by 0 bases and J by 5 bases, with 3 bases between the two germline ends. As DNA, the CDR3 is TGTGCCAGCAGCGTAGGAGACAATGAGCAGTTCTTC. It translates to CASSVGDNEQFF.

This chain joins TRBV5-6 and TRBJ2-7; D is possibly TRBD2 (5 bases). The V end was cut by 5 bases, the J end by 0 bases, with 15 bases between. The germline gives CDR1 SGHDT, CDR2 YYEEEE. The CDR3 length is 15 residues. The CDR3 loop is CASSPGGGSSYEQYF. The CDR3 nucleotides are TGTGCCAGCAGTCCCGGCGGAGGATCCTCCTACGAGCAGTACTTC. Looking up the rest from reference TRBV5-6 and TRBJ2-7 gives the full variable domain: DAGVTQSPTHLIKTRGQQVTLRCSPKSGHDTVSWYQQALGQGPQFIFQYYEEEERQRGNFPDRFSGHQFPNYSSELNVNALLLGDSALYLCASSPGGGSSYEQYFGPGTRLTVT.